One and the same sample provided the 30 T cell receptor beta chains below, sequenced in a study of cytomegalovirus exposure and HLA in healthy donors. The primer mix had 60 Vbeta and 13 Jbeta primers. The repertoire was sequenced with immunoSEQ multiplex PCR; TCRdb's copy has only in-frame clones and lacks some. The sample has over 85,000 clones, more than 75% seen once. The specimen sequenced was PBMCs. The receptor source for this set is a man in his forties in good health and CMV-seronegative.

The genes are TRBV13 and TRBJ2-6; D remains ambiguous. The germline V gene encodes CDR1 PRHDT and CDR2 FYEKMQ (reference sequence). V was cut by 3 bases and J by 4 bases, with 4 bases left in between. This CDR3 spans 13 amino acids. DNA for the CDR3: TGTGCCAGCAGCTTCTCCGGGGCCAACGTCCTGACTTTC. Residues: CASSFSGANVLTF.

V gene TRBV9 combines with J gene TRBJ1-2; TRBD1 is a possible D gene (6 bases). Looked up from germline, CDR1 is SGDLS and CDR2 is YYNGEE. The CDR3 spans 16 residues. Trimming left V 0 bases short and J 3 bases short, with 15 bases between. The CDR3 DNA sequence: TGTGCCAGCAGCGTAGGAGTGGCAGGGGATTACTATGGCTACACCTTC. Its translation: CASSVGVAGDYYGYTF.

The chain combines TRBV19 with TRBJ1-5; D call uncertain. The CDR3 totals 14 residues. Trimming removed 5 bases from V and 1 base from J, with 9 bases in between. Germline V lookup: CDR1 LNHDA, CDR2 SQIVND (reference sequence). CDR3 sequence reads: CASSLSLSNQPQHF. CDR3 DNA: TGTGCCAGTAGTTTGTCGTTAAGCAATCAGCCCCAGCATTTT.

Comments on this clone: Since the CDR3 does not end with the conserved phenylalanine or tryptophan, this likely comes from a read error. The V call is TRBV25-1, the J call TRBJ1-1; no clear D gene. The V gene lost 2 bases and the J gene lost 0 bases, with 10 bases spanning the gap. CDR1 MGHDK and CDR2 SYGVNS come from the germline V gene. CDR3 size: 15 residues. Written as DNA, the CDR3 is TGTGCCAGCAGTGAACTGGGCAGGATGAACACTGAAGCTTTCGTT. It encodes CASSELGRMNTEAFV.

The chain recombines TRBV5-1 with TRBJ1-5, with D maybe TRBD1 (6 bases). Germline lookup yields CDR1 SGHRS and CDR2 YFSETQ. The V end was cut by 0 bases, the J end by 7 bases, with 11 bases between. CDR3 length equals 14 residues. CDR3 amino acids: CASSLAEGGQPQHF. DNA for the CDR3: TGCGCCAGCAGCTTGGCAGAGGGGGGGCAGCCCCAGCATTTT.

This chain uses TRBV6-5 with TRBJ1-4, with no clear D. Germline loops: CDR1 MNHEY, CDR2 SVGAGI. V gave up 0 bases and J gave up 7 bases, with 12 bases separating them. CDR3 length: 15 amino acids. CDR3 residues: CASSYSWAPIEKLFF. The CDR3 coding sequence is TGTGCCAGCAGTTACTCATGGGCTCCTATTGAAAAACTGTTTTTT.

The chain recombines TRBV4-2 with TRBJ2-5; D is perhaps TRBD1 (6 bases). This CDR3 contains 14 residues. Trimming shortened V by 4 bases and J by 4 bases, and 13 bases separated the two germline ends. Germline values: CDR1 LGHNA, CDR2 YNFKEQ. As DNA, the CDR3 is TGTGCCAGCAGCCCACGCGCCAGGGGAGAGACCCAGTACTTC. Translated: CASSPRARGETQYF.

The chain joins TRBV5-5 to TRBJ2-5; possible D gene TRBD2, 5 bases. The CDR3 has 13 amino acids. Trimming cost V 6 bases and J 4 bases, with 13 bases left between them. Germline V gene sequence: CDR1 SGHKS, CDR2 YYEKEE (reference sequence). The CDR3: CASIPFEGETQYF. The CDR3 DNA reads TGTGCCAGCATCCCCTTCGAGGGAGAGACCCAGTACTTC.

The V call is TRBV5-1, the J call TRBJ2-7; weak D call: TRBD2 (6 bases). The CDR3 loop spans 15 amino acids. The V gene lost 0 bases and the J gene lost 2 bases, with 12 bases spanning the gap. Germline assignment: CDR1 SGHRS and CDR2 YFSETQ. The chain's CDR3 is CASSLVGGLTYEQYF. The CDR3, as DNA: TGCGCCAGCAGCTTGGTGGGGGGACTCACCTACGAGCAGTACTTC.

This chain uses TRBV6-1 with TRBJ1-6, with D possibly matching TRBD1 (6 bases). CDR1 and CDR2 from the germline V gene are MNHNS and SASEGT. This CDR3 is 15 amino acids long. V lost 2 bases to trimming and J lost 7 bases, with 12 bases between them. The CDR3 coding sequence is TGTGCCAGCAGTGAAAACAGGGCTAAGAATTCACCCCTCCACTTT. Amino acid sequence: CASSENRAKNSPLHF.

This chain links TRBV7-8 with TRBJ2-7; 7 positions agree with TRBD1. This CDR3 contains 15 residues. After removal of 6 bases from V and 7 bases from J, the junction contained 15 bases not matched to a gene. Germline CDR1 is SGHVS and CDR2 is FQNEAQ. The CDR3 DNA follows: TGTGCCAGCAGACCCTTCTCTACAGGGGCTGGGGAGCAGTACTTC. Translating it yields CASRPFSTGAGEQYF.

The V and J genes are TRBV27 and TRBJ1-1, with a possible D match to TRBD1 (5 bases). Trimming stripped 8 bases from V and 0 bases from J, with 16 bases between. Germline assignment: CDR1 MNHEY and CDR2 SMNVEV (reference sequence). The CDR3 runs to 15 residues. This chain's CDR3 is CASLPRGTLNTEAFF. In DNA form, the CDR3 reads TGTGCCAGCCTCCCTAGGGGAACCCTGAACACTGAAGCTTTCTTT.

The sample holds one count of this clone. This chain uses TRBV5-4 with TRBJ1-3; TRBD1 agrees at 7 bases. V dropped 4 bases and J dropped 4; count of bases not matched to a gene: 8. CDR1 is SGHNT and CDR2 is YYREEE in the germline V gene (reference sequence). This CDR3 is built from 15 residues. The CDR3 DNA reads as TGTGCCAGCAGCGGTGACAGGGCAACCGGAAACACCATATATTTT. It translates to CASSGDRATGNTIYF.

The chain has TRBV4-2 and TRBJ1-1, with D possibly matching TRBD1 (5 bases). The CDR3 runs 20 residues. V was trimmed by 3 bases and J by 5 bases, leaving 31 bases between them. Germline V gene data show CDR1 as LGHNA and CDR2 as YNFKEQ. Here the CDR3 reads CASSHLGQLGVRSGVTEAFF. Here the CDR3 DNA reads TGTGCCAGCAGCCACCTAGGCCAATTAGGGGTGCGTTCGGGTGTTACTGAAGCTTTCTTT.

This chain links TRBV4-3 with TRBJ1-1; TRBD1 matches 8 bases. The CDR3 covers 15 residues. V shed 1 base and J 5 bases; nucleotides not matched to a gene: 6. Looked up from germline, CDR1 is LGHNA and CDR2 is YSLEER. CDR3 amino acids: CASSQGTGGRTEAFF. The CDR3 DNA is TGCGCCAGCAGCCAAGGAACAGGGGGAAGAACTGAAGCTTTCTTT.

The genes are TRBV7-2 and TRBJ2-7; perhaps TRBD1 as D (6 bases). The CDR3 has 15 amino acids. V lost 5 bases and J 1 base, leaving 15 bases between the germline ends. CDR1 and CDR2 from the germline V gene are SGHTA and FQGNSA. The CDR3 loop reads CASSPTGLASYEQYF. The CDR3 region has the DNA TGTGCCAGCAGCCCGACAGGTTTGGCGTCCTACGAGCAGTACTTC.

This sequence joins TRBV4-2 and TRBJ1-1, with D perhaps matching TRBD1 (6 bases). The CDR3 runs to 14 residues. V was cut by 1 base and J by 9 bases, with 15 bases left in between. Germline V gene data show CDR1 as LGHNA and CDR2 as YNFKEQ. The CDR3 reads CASSQVDRYPKAFF. The CDR3 bases are TGTGCCAGCAGCCAAGTTGACAGGTATCCCAAAGCTTTCTTT.

The rearrangement links TRBV7-6 to TRBJ2-5, with 9 bases lining up with TRBD2. The J call is doubtful: the DNA matches TRBJ2-7 better. The CDR3 loop spans 17 amino acids. The germline gives CDR1 SGHVS, CDR2 FNYEAQ. Written as DNA, the CDR3 is TGTGCCAGCAGCTTCGGAGAAGCGGGGGGCACCTCCTACGAGCAGTACTTC. Translation gives CASSFGEAGGTSYEQYF.

The chain employs TRBV30 and TRBJ1-2; D might be TRBD1 (6 bases). V gave up 0 bases and J gave up 4 bases, with 9 bases separating them. Germline V lookup: CDR1 GTSNPN, CDR2 SVGIG (reference sequence). CDR3 size: 13 residues. The CDR3 region has the DNA TGTGCCTGGAGTGTAACAGGGCCCTATGGCTACACCTTC. It translates to CAWSVTGPYGYTF.

This clone was detected only once. The rearrangement uses TRBV2 and TRBJ2-7, with 7 bases fitting TRBD1. Per germline, CDR1 SNHLY and CDR2 FYNNEI. Losses at the gene ends were 7 bases for V and 2 bases for J; bases not matched to a gene: 2. CDR3 length: 12 amino acids. As DNA, the CDR3 is TGTGCCAGCATAACAGGGGCCTACGAGCAGTACTTC. It yields the protein CASITGAYEQYF.

The chain carries TRBV27 and TRBJ2-7, with 7 bases that match TRBD2. Per germline, CDR1 MNHEY and CDR2 SMNVEV (reference sequence). Trimming removed 8 bases from V and 0 bases from J; junction bases left unmatched: 4. The CDR3 spans 13 residues. The chain's CDR3 is CASGRAPSYEQYF. CDR3 coding DNA: TGTGCCAGCGGGAGGGCCCCCTCCTACGAGCAGTACTTC.

The V gene is TRBV30, the J gene TRBJ1-5, with D perhaps TRBD1 (6 bases). The germline V gene encodes CDR1 GTSNPN and CDR2 SVGIG (reference sequence). The CDR3 is 14 amino acids. V was clipped by 1 base and J by 7 bases, with 14 bases between them. The CDR3 DNA is TGTGCCTGGAGTGCAGGCAGGGGAGGGCAGCCCCAGCATTTT. It is translated as CAWSAGRGGQPQHF.

The chain is built from TRBV10-3 and TRBJ2-1, with 7 bases aligning to TRBD2. The CDR3 sequence is 11 residues long. Trimming removed 4 bases from V and 12 bases from J; junction bases left unmatched: 3. Per germline, CDR1 ENHRY and CDR2 SYGVKD. DNA of the CDR3: TGTGCCATCAGTGCCGGGGAGGGGCAGTTCTTC. It encodes CAISAGEGQFF.

This clone appeared once. The rearrangement uses TRBV11-2 and TRBJ1-2; 7 bases align to TRBD1. Germline V gene data show CDR1 as SGHAT and CDR2 as FQNNGV. The J segment lost 2 bases and the V segment lost 3 bases, leaving 6 bases of the junction unmatched. This CDR3 has 15 residues. The CDR3 region is CASSFAPTGNYGYTF. The DNA of the CDR3 is TGTGCCAGCAGCTTTGCCCCGACAGGGAACTATGGCTACACCTTC. Full variable domain (missing parts from reference TRBV11-2 and TRBJ1-2): EAGVAQSPRYKIIEKRQSVAFWCNPISGHATLYWYQQILGQGPKLLIQFQNNGVVDDSQLPKDRFSAERLKGVDSTLKIQPAKLEDSAVYLCASSFAPTGNYGYTFGSGTRLTVV.

In its sample, this clone was seen once. The V call is TRBV20-1, the J call TRBJ2-5, with D unclear. This CDR3 has 11 amino acids. Germline assignment: CDR1 DFQATT and CDR2 SNEGSKA (reference sequence). Between the trimmed V and J ends, which lost 2 bases and 5 bases, there was a span of 6 bases. The CDR3 is CSARWQETQYF. CDR3 nucleotide sequence: TGCAGTGCTAGATGGCAGGAGACCCAGTACTTC.

A few counts support this clone. V gene TRBV5-6 combines with J gene TRBJ2-5; the D is unclear. The CDR3 has 11 residues. Germline CDR1 reads SGHDT; CDR2 reads YYEEEE. V was clipped by 4 bases and J by 2 bases, with 3 bases between them. CDR3 sequence (DNA): TGTGCCAGCAGCCGGCAAGAGACCCAGTACTTC. Protein: CASSRQETQYF.

Remarks on this clone: Other DNA sequences in the same sample also yield this CDR3. The CDR3 DNA follows: TGTGCCAGCAGTTCCGGCAGGGCCTACAATGAGCAGTTCTTC. Translating gives CASSSGRAYNEQFF. The chain combines TRBV6-5 with TRBJ2-1, with D perhaps matching TRBD1 (5 bases). This CDR3 region has 14 residues. V was pared by 4 bases and J by 2 bases, with 9 bases between. Germline V gene data show CDR1 as MNHEY and CDR2 as SVGAGI.

V gene TRBV5-1 combines with J gene TRBJ1-1, with D hard to call. V lost 4 bases and J 4 bases, leaving 14 bases between the germline ends. The CDR3 has 14 residues. CDR1 is SGHRS, CDR2 YFSETQ, per germline. For the CDR3, the DNA is TGCGCCAGCAGCAAGGAATCGAAGCGCACTGAAGCTTTCTTT. Translating it yields CASSKESKRTEAFF. The full variable domain, its missing parts supplied by reference TRBV5-1 and TRBJ1-1, is KAGVTQTPRYLIKTRGQQVTLSCSPISGHRSVSWYQQTPGQGLQFLFEYFSETQRNKGNFPGRFSGRQFSNSRSEMNVSTLELGDSALYLCASSKESKRTEAFFGQGTRLTVV.

The V call is TRBV5-1, the J call TRBJ2-2; 9 positions match TRBD1. V lost 1 base, J lost 3 bases, and 1 base stayed unmatched. Looked up from germline, CDR1 is SGHRS and CDR2 is YFSETQ. The length of the CDR3 is 15 residues. CDR3 loop: CASSLRTGDTGELFF. In DNA form, the CDR3 reads TGCGCCAGCAGCTTGCGGACAGGGGACACCGGGGAGCTGTTTTTT.

The gene calls are TRBV4-3 and TRBJ1-5; the D is unclear. The germline gives CDR1 LGHNA, CDR2 YSLEER. This CDR3 has 15 amino acids. The V end was cut by 2 bases, the J end by 1 base, with 9 bases between. This CDR3 reads CASSQILESNQPQHF. In DNA form, the CDR3 reads TGCGCCAGCAGCCAAATCCTCGAGAGCAATCAGCCCCAGCATTTT.